This TCR beta chain was found in a study of blood T cell repertoires in COVID-19. Study at large: The study drew acute and convalescent COVID-19 samples from the United States, Italy and Spain. Nucleic acid was either cDNA or gDNA, and it came from T cells, B-cell-depleted T cells, or PBMCs.

V gave up 1 base and J gave up 9 bases; unmatched junction bases: 0. The CDR3 totals 13 residues. Germline loops: CDR1 GTSNPN, CDR2 SVGIG (reference sequence). Cohorts were assigned according to the clinical history that participants reported. Recovered status applied to Cohort 3 donors who had two consecutive negative PCRs. It also applied to those with clearance or with symptom resolution. TCRdb keeps only in-frame clones here, not all; method: immunoSEQ multiplex PCR. The sample lists 350,000 to 400,000 clones, 70% to 90% seen once, with approximately 1.2% in the top ten. This clone was observed a single time.

This receptor was taken from a woman between 18 and 29 years old who had recovered from COVID-19. Sequences were obtained from PBMCs or T cells enriched from blood (not recorded which). The chain employs TRBV30 and TRBJ2-1; 13 bases agree with TRBD2. The CDR3, as DNA: TGTGCCTGGAGTGGACTAGCGGGGGGTGAGCAGTTCTTC. It specifies CAWSGLAGGEQFF.